This TCR beta chain was profiled in a study of early T cells in non-severe SARS-CoV-2 infection (dated by TCRdb to the early 2020s). Study-wide context: Because TCR sequencing relied on bulk RNA taken from unsorted whole blood, pairing of alpha and beta chains was not possible.

General study outcomes and caveats: VDJdb matching was skewed toward anti-spike CD8 responses and likely underestimated virus-specific expansions by missing private and CD4 specificities.

Library creation used 5' RACE. For sequencing, a NextSeq 500 was employed. Unique molecular identifiers were attached to individual cDNA molecules in the TCR library protocol so that sequencing error and PCR bias could be corrected. Sequencing covered both TCR alpha and beta chains, and within each sample the abundances of alpha and beta sequences were tightly co-correlated. The published analysis was carried out like this. Decombinator V4 was used to annotate the V gene, J gene and CDR3 of the TCR sequences. Expanded TCRs were defined as changing significantly between any two time points under a Poisson model with p below 0.0001. TCR abundances were normalised to the total number of TCRs sequenced per sample and were expressed as counts per million. MAIT TCRs were defined by TRAV1-2 paired with TRAJ12, TRAJ20 or TRAJ33, and iNKT TCRs by TRAV10 paired with TRAJ18. VDJdb, accessed on 1 November 2021, was searched for TCRs annotated for CMV, EBV and SARS-CoV-2, and TCRs annotated for more than one antigen were excluded. Using fastp at Q25 and MiXCR, TCRdb reprocessed the public reads and kept productive beta chains. Records with the same CDR3 protein are collapsed into one entry carrying the most frequent genes and DNA. The V and J calls reflect TCRdb's pipeline rather than the authors' work. This sample gives 42,000 or so distinct CDR3 sequences in total; approximately 5.9% of them show up just once. The ten largest clones take up about 8% of the sample.

The CDR3 runs 14 amino acids, cysteine and phenylalanine included. Of the read, only the CDR3 DNA is kept; its 42 bases are in frame from base 1. CDR1 SGHRS and CDR2 YFSETQ were looked up in the germline V gene. Trimming removed 0 bases from V and 4 bases from J, leaving 9 bases between the germline ends. A case-control design nested within a healthcare worker cohort in London, UK, was used, with weekly nasopharyngeal swab PCR tests and blood sampling performed. Healthcare workers were recruited during the week of the UK lockdown, between 23 and 31 March 2020, and followed weekly for up to about 15 weeks. This clonotype was observed a few times. The antigen it binds to is not known. The sample holds no much larger clone one base away, and base qualities are not on file.

This specimen consisted of whole blood, obtained at baseline. The chain links TRBV5-1 with TRBJ2-3; the D segment could be TRBD2, given 5 matching bases. This receptor was identified in an adult who was a healthcare worker with PCR-confirmed SARS-CoV-2 infection or an uninfected control (not recorded which). The DNA sequence reads TGCGCCAGCAGCTTGGAGTCGGGGTCAGATACGCAGTATTTT. This translates into CASSLESGSDTQYF.